The next 24 T cell receptor beta chains were all read from a single sample in a study of CD8+ T cells in alopecia areata. Treatment reported: oral pan-JAK inhibitor, 5-10 mg twice daily. The authors extracted RNA and reverse transcribed it into cDNA as the sequencing template. Some clones are missing from TCRdb's copy, which holds only in-frame ones; the method was immunoSEQ multiplex PCR. Here the sample spans about 180,000 clones, approximately 53% being singletons. Sequenced material: CD8+ T cells sorted from blood, taken at week 24, from a patient treated with tofacitinib. The receptors stem from a human donor with alopecia areata.

The chain carries TRBV7-9 and TRBJ1-1; maybe TRBD1 (6 bases). Germline V gene data show CDR1 as SEHNR and CDR2 as FQNEAQ (reference sequence). Between the trimmed V and J ends, which lost 2 bases and 6 bases, there was a span of 13 bases. The CDR3 is made up of 14 amino acids. The CDR3, as DNA: TGTGCCAGCAGCTTATCGGGGGGGCTCGCTGAAGCTTTCTTT. Its protein is CASSLSGGLAEAFF. Full variable domain (outside the CDR3, taken from reference TRBV7-9 and TRBJ1-1): DTGVSQNPRHKITKRGQNVTFRCDPISEHNRLYWYRQTLGQGPEFLTYFQNEAQLEKSRLLSDRFSAERPKGSFSTLEIQRTEQGDSAMYLCASSLSGGLAEAFFGQGTRLTVV.

The V and J genes are TRBV13 and TRBJ2-7; no definite D call. This CDR3 has 14 residues. Germline V CDR1 and CDR2: PRHDT, FYEKMQ (reference sequence). Deletions cut 5 bases from V and 3 bases from J, with 14 bases between. CDR3 bases: TGTGCCAGCAGCAACACACGTACCATCTACGAGCAGTACTTC. Translating it yields CASSNTRTIYEQYF.

This sequence joins TRBV27 and TRBJ2-2; TRBD1 matches 7 bases. Per germline, CDR1 MNHEY and CDR2 SMNVEV (reference sequence). CDR3 length: 15 amino acids. V was pared by 2 bases and J by 4 bases, with 4 bases of the junction left unmatched. CDR3 residues: CASSLQGVGTGELFF. CDR3 nucleotide sequence: TGTGCCAGCAGTTTACAGGGGGTGGGCACCGGGGAGCTGTTTTTT.

V and J are TRBV29-1 and TRBJ1-2; 12 bases line up with TRBD1. J gave up 4 bases and V 3 bases, and 6 bases lay outside the gene matches. The CDR3 length is 15 residues. Per germline, CDR1 SQVTM and CDR2 ANQGSEA. Here the CDR3 DNA reads TGCAGCGTTGAGGGACAGGGGGCAGTTTCCTATGGCTACACCTTC. Protein sequence: CSVEGQGAVSYGYTF.

The CDR3, as DNA: TGCGCCAGCAGGGAGGGAATCGGGTGGAACACTGAAGCTTTCTTT. It is translated as CASREGIGWNTEAFF. The rearrangement links TRBV5-1 to TRBJ1-1; D gene unclear. Trimming stripped 5 bases from V and 1 base from J, with 15 bases between. Germline values: CDR1 SGHRS, CDR2 YFSETQ. This CDR3 is built from 15 residues.

The rearrangement uses TRBV4-3 and TRBJ1-1; D gene uncertain. The ends were cut back, 1 base at V and 0 bases at J, with 15 bases in the middle. CDR3 size: 17 residues. From germline, CDR1 is LGHNA and CDR2 YSLEER. CDR3 coding DNA: TGCGCCAGCAGCCAAGCGGTAGAACGGGAGGTGAACACTGAAGCTTTCTTT. This sequence encodes CASSQAVEREVNTEAFF.

This chain links TRBV19 with TRBJ1-1; D remains unclear. In germline, CDR1 is LNHDA, CDR2 SQIVND (reference sequence). The CDR3 extends over 14 amino acids. Trimming took 5 bases from V and 3 from J, leaving 13 bases between them. The CDR3 DNA reads as TGTGCCAGTAGTCCCCGGGGATCGGACACTGAAGCTTTCTTT. It translates to CASSPRGSDTEAFF.

The genes are TRBV29-1 and TRBJ1-5, with D perhaps TRBD1 (5 bases). Germline V CDR1 and CDR2: SQVTM, ANQGSEA. Trimming stripped 0 bases from V and 11 bases from J, with 8 bases between. The CDR3 spans 11 residues. This chain's CDR3 is CSVEERGSQHF. CDR3 in DNA: TGCAGCGTTGAAGAAAGGGGTTCCCAGCATTTT.

In its sample, this clone was seen a few times. The chain employs TRBV15 and TRBJ2-3; D may be TRBD2 (5 bases). The CDR3 is 12 amino acids. Germline CDR1 reads LNHNV; CDR2 reads YYDKDF (reference sequence). V lost 1 base and J lost 7, with 6 bases in between. The CDR3 region is CATSRAGYTQYF. CDR3 DNA sequence: TGTGCCACCAGCAGAGCGGGGTATACGCAGTATTTT.

The table lists this clone with a count of one. The CDR3 loop reads CAWSEGTTINEQFF. As DNA, the CDR3 is TGTGCCTGGAGTGAGGGGACTACCATCAATGAGCAGTTCTTC. The V and J genes are TRBV30 and TRBJ2-1; 7 nucleotides match TRBD2. The V and J ends lost 1 base and 6 bases, in that order; junction bases with no gene match: 6. The CDR3 runs 14 residues. Germline CDR1 GTSNPN, CDR2 SVGIG (reference sequence).

The chain recombines TRBV6-5 with TRBJ1-2, with D possibly being TRBD1 (5 bases). The length of the CDR3 is 14 residues. Germline loops: CDR1 MNHEY, CDR2 SVGAGI. V was clipped by 6 bases and J by 6 bases, with 17 bases between them. CDR3 in DNA: TGTGCCAGCAGGCCGATCCAGGGTCCGGATGGCTACACCTTC. It yields the protein CASRPIQGPDGYTF.

V usage is TRBV15 and J usage is TRBJ2-3; tentative D call: TRBD2 (5 bases). CDR3 size: 11 residues. The V gene's germline CDR1 is LNHNV and CDR2 YYDKDF (reference sequence). The ends were cut back, 6 bases at V and 6 bases at J, with 7 bases in the middle. The CDR3 loop reads CATSGGDTQYF. DNA of the CDR3: TGTGCCACCAGTGGCGGGGATACGCAGTATTTT. The full variable domain, its missing parts supplied by reference TRBV15 and TRBJ2-3, is DAMVIQNPRYQVTQFGKPVTLSCSQTLNHNVMYWYQQKSSQAPKLLFHYYDKDFNNEADTPDNFQSRRPNTSFCFLDIRSPGLGDTAMYLCATSGGDTQYFGPGTRLTVL.

The chain recombines TRBV9 with TRBJ2-1; perhaps D is TRBD1 or TRBD2 (5 bases each). This CDR3 has 14 amino acids. The V and J ends lost 3 bases and 5 bases respectively, with 12 bases between them. CDR1 and CDR2 (germline): SGDLS, YYNGEE. Here the CDR3 reads CASSAEGRNNEQFF. The CDR3 coding sequence is TGTGCCAGCAGCGCCGAGGGGCGGAACAATGAGCAGTTCTTC.

The gene calls are TRBV4-3 and TRBJ1-5; D gene ambiguous. Germline CDR1 reads LGHNA; CDR2 reads YSLEER. The CDR3 runs to 15 residues. Trimming shortened V by 1 base and J by 2 bases, and 9 bases separated the two germline ends. CDR3 nucleotides: TGCGCCAGCAGCCAAGCTGTGGAGGGCAATCAGCCCCAGCATTTT. Translating it yields CASSQAVEGNQPQHF.

This clone has a single count. The V gene is TRBV27, the J gene TRBJ2-7, with 8 bases that match TRBD2. V lost 2 bases to trimming and J lost 6 bases; unmatched junction nucleotides: 12. This CDR3 is 16 amino acids long. Germline V gives CDR1 MNHEY, CDR2 SMNVEV (reference sequence). The CDR3 sequence is CASSLLTSGGESEQYF. As DNA, the CDR3 is TGTGCCAGCAGTTTACTTACGAGCGGGGGTGAGTCCGAGCAGTACTTC.

The rearrangement joins TRBV7-2 to TRBJ2-7; D remains ambiguous. The germline gives CDR1 SGHTA, CDR2 FQGNSA. This CDR3 is built from 14 residues. Trimming took 2 bases from V and 6 from J, leaving 14 bases between them. CDR3 DNA: TGTGCCAGCAGCTTACGCAGGCCGCCCATCGAGCAGTACTTC. It encodes CASSLRRPPIEQYF.

This clone was picked up a small number of times. The V and J genes are TRBV7-8 and TRBJ2-7; 9 bases are a match to TRBD1. CDR1 and CDR2 from the germline V gene are SGHVS and FQNEAQ. The CDR3 consists of 15 residues. V was pared by 4 bases and J by 4 bases, with 8 bases of the junction left unmatched. The CDR3 loop is CASSSGEGQGYEQYF. The CDR3 bases are TGTGCCAGCAGCTCTGGGGAGGGACAGGGATACGAGCAGTACTTC. The full variable domain, in which reference TRBV7-8 and TRBJ2-7 provide the parts outside the CDR3, is GAGVSQSPRYKVAKRGQDVALRCDPISGHVSLFWYQQALGQGPEFLTYFQNEAQLDKSGLPSDRFFAERPEGSVSTLKIQRTQQEDSAVYLCASSSGEGQGYEQYFGPGTRLTVT.

The chain has TRBV29-1 and TRBJ1-2, with D uncertain. V was shortened by 2 bases and J by 8 bases, with 15 bases between the two germline ends. Looked up from germline, CDR1 is SQVTM and CDR2 is ANQGSEA. This CDR3 has 13 amino acids. The CDR3 nucleotides read TGCAGCGTTGAACGGCGGGGAGGCGAGGGCTACACCTTC. Its protein product is CSVERRGGEGYTF.

J is TRBJ2-1 and V is TRBV11-2; 8 bases agree with TRBD2. The germline CDR1 and CDR2 sequences are SGHAT and FQNNGV. J was trimmed by 6 bases and V by 1 base; bases with no gene match: 5. The CDR3 is 15 amino acids. The CDR3 loop reads CASSLGLAGPNEQFF. In DNA, the CDR3 is TGTGCCAGCAGCTTAGGATTAGCGGGGCCCAATGAGCAGTTCTTC.

This chain connects TRBV5-6 to TRBJ1-5, with no clear D. CDR3 length: 15 amino acids. V dropped 3 bases and J dropped 0 bases, with 10 bases sitting between them. Per germline, CDR1 SGHDT and CDR2 YYEEEE. In DNA form, the CDR3 reads TGTGCCAGCAGCTCCGGAGTGTATAGCAATCAGCCCCAGCATTTT. It specifies CASSSGVYSNQPQHF.

In its sample, this clone was seen many times. The chain combines TRBV29-1 with TRBJ1-2; possible D gene TRBD1, 6 bases. This CDR3 has 13 amino acids. Trimming removed 5 bases from V and 4 bases from J, with 14 bases in between. The germline CDR1 and CDR2 sequences are SQVTM and ANQGSEA. CDR3 bases: TGCAGCGTTTATTTGGGACACCCCTATGGCTACACCTTC. Translating it yields CSVYLGHPYGYTF.

This clone was recorded a few times. The rearrangement uses TRBV4-1 and TRBJ1-2; 12 bases match TRBD1. The V and J ends lost 3 bases and 4 bases, in that order; junction bases with no gene match: 3. The CDR3 totals 15 residues. Germline V gene lookup returns CDR1 MGHRA and CDR2 YSYEKL. Here the CDR3 DNA reads TGCGCCAGCAGCCAGGGACAGGGGGCTATCTATGGCTACACCTTC. Translating gives CASSQGQGAIYGYTF.

In its sample, this clone was seen a few times. The rearrangement joins TRBV29-1 to TRBJ2-7; 7 nucleotides match TRBD1. V lost 6 bases and J lost 3; bases outside the gene matches: 8. The CDR3 loop spans 13 amino acids. The germline V gene has CDR1 SQVTM and CDR2 ANQGSEA. The CDR3 spells CSVLPGGLYEQYF. CDR3 nucleotide sequence: TGCAGCGTCCTCCCAGGGGGTCTCTACGAGCAGTACTTC.

This clone was seen a few times. The CDR3, as DNA: TGTGCCAGCAGCTTAGGGACAGGGGGGGCCACAGATACGCAGTATTTT. This sequence encodes CASSLGTGGATDTQYF. V and J are TRBV11-2 and TRBJ2-3; 10 bases fit TRBD1. The CDR3 extends over 16 amino acids. CDR1 and CDR2 (germline): SGHAT, FQNNGV. V shed 1 base, J shed 2 bases, and the junction held 3 bases outside the gene matches.